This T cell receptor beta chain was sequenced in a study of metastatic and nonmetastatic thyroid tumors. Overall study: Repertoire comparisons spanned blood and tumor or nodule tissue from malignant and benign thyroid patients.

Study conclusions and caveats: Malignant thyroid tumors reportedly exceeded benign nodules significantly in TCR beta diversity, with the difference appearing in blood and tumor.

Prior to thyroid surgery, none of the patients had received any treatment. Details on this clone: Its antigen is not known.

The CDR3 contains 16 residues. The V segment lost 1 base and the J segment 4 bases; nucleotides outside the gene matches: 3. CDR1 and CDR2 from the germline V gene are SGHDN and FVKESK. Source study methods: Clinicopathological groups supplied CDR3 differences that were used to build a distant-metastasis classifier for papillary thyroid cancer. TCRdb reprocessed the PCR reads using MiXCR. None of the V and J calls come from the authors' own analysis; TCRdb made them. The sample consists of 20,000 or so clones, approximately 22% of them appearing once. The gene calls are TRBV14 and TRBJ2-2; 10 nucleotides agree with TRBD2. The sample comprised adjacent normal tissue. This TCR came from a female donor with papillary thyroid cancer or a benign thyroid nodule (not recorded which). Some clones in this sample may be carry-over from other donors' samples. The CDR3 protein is CASSQVGTSATGELFF. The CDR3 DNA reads TGTGCCAGCAGCCAAGTTGGGACTAGCGCCACCGGGGAGCTGTTTTTT.